These 14 T cell receptor beta chains share one sample of origin, sequenced in a study of human T cells and chemical hapten exposure. TCRdb passed the RACE reads through MiXCR, listing each CDR3 protein once. The table records nearly 110,000 distinct CDR3 sequences, 9.5% to 15% of them present only once. Stated time point: pre-sensitization, week 0. Treatment denoted: therapeutic diphenylcyclopropenone sensitization with weekly scalp DPC. Specimen: whole blood, collected in connection with sensitization to the hapten diphenylcyclopropenone (DPC). The receptor source for this set is a woman in her forties or fifties with alopecia areata. Some clones in this sample may be carry-over from other donors' samples.

V and J are TRBV6-5 and TRBJ2-1; no reliable D call. Trimming left V 1 base short and J 7 bases short, with 2 bases between. Germline lookup yields CDR1 MNHEY and CDR2 SVGAGI. The CDR3 contains 11 residues. CDR3 sequence reads: CASSYLNEQFF. The CDR3 DNA follows: TGTGCCAGCAGTTACTTGAATGAGCAGTTCTTC.

This clonotype has just a few counts. The V and J genes are TRBV6-5 and TRBJ2-7; D is ambiguous. V shed 9 bases and J shed 6 bases, with 12 bases lying between them. This CDR3 is built from 11 residues. Germline V gene data show CDR1 as MNHEY and CDR2 as SVGAGI. As DNA, the CDR3 is TGTGCCAGTAGGACCGCGAGCGAGCAGTACTTC. Its translation is CASRTASEQYF.

This clonotype was picked up a small number of times. The CDR3 region has the DNA TGTGCCAGCAGTTTACAGGGGGCGCGGGGAAACACCATATATTTT. Its translation is CASSLQGARGNTIYF. The rearrangement uses TRBV12-3 or TRBV12-4 and TRBJ1-3, with 8 bases that match TRBD1. The V segment lost 2 bases and the J segment 4 bases; nucleotides outside the gene matches: 4. This CDR3 region has 15 residues.

This clonotype was picked up a small number of times. The rearrangement joins TRBV28 to TRBJ2-7; D not certain. V gave up 6 bases and J gave up 4 bases, with 7 bases separating them. Germline V gene sequence: CDR1 MDHEN, CDR2 SYDVKM. This CDR3 is 11 amino acids long. This chain's CDR3 is CASRGRYEQYF. CDR3 DNA sequence: TGTGCCAGCAGGGGTAGGTACGAGCAGTACTTC.

The V and J genes are TRBV10-3 and TRBJ2-7, with D perhaps matching TRBD1 (5 bases). Germline CDR1 ENHRY, CDR2 SYGVKD. The CDR3 is 14 residues long. Trimming stripped 5 bases from V and 1 base from J, with 12 bases between. DNA for the CDR3: TGTGCCATCAGTCAGGGTATTGGGTCCTACGAGCAGTACTTC. Amino acids: CAISQGIGSYEQYF.

The V and J genes are TRBV2 and TRBJ2-1; 13 nucleotides match TRBD2. The CDR3 is made up of 14 amino acids. V was pared by 1 base and J by 11 bases, with 2 bases of the junction left unmatched. CDR1 and CDR2 from the germline V gene are SNHLY and FYNNEI. The CDR3 protein is CASSEDGTSGKQFF. For the CDR3, the DNA is TGTGCCAGCAGTGAAGACGGGACTAGCGGGAAGCAGTTCTTC.

The chain joins TRBV4-2 to TRBJ2-3; 8 bases agree with TRBD2. V was pared by 1 base and J by 5 bases, with 5 bases of the junction left unmatched. This CDR3 spans 15 amino acids. CDR1 LGHNA and CDR2 YNFKEQ come from the germline V gene. The CDR3 DNA reads as TGTGCCAGCAGCCAAGGGGAAGCGGGGGAAGATACGCAGTATTTT. Protein: CASSQGEAGEDTQYF.

Only a few counts were recorded for this clonotype. The V and J genes are TRBV29-1 and TRBJ2-7; D is perhaps TRBD2 (5 bases). Trimming removed 5 bases at V and 3 bases at J, with 5 bases between. Per the germline V gene, CDR1 is SQVTM and CDR2 is ANQGSEA. This CDR3 has 10 amino acids. As DNA, the CDR3 is TGCAGCGTTCGGGACTACGAGCAGTACTTC. Amino acids: CSVRDYEQYF.

The sample holds many counts of this clonotype. The chain has TRBV10-3 and TRBJ1-3; D is unresolved. There are 14 residues in the CDR3. Trimming removed 4 bases from V and 0 bases from J, with 7 bases in between. Looked up from germline, CDR1 is ENHRY and CDR2 is SYGVKD. CDR3 in DNA: TGTGCCATCAGTGGGGTACCCTCTGGAAACACCATATATTTT. Translation gives CAISGVPSGNTIYF.

This clonotype was counted ten times or more. CDR3 DNA sequence: TGCAGCTACGGGGGCTTAATCAATGAGCAGTTCTTC. It is translated as CSYGGLINEQFF. V and J are TRBV20-1 and TRBJ2-1; either TRBD1 or TRBD2 may supply D (6 bases each). Germline CDR1 and CDR2: DFQATT and SNEGSKA (reference sequence). The CDR3 runs 12 residues.

At least ten counts were recorded for this clonotype. A junction end diverges from the germline sequence, so it may reflect a read error. The chain is built from TRBV19 and TRBJ1-5; D gene ambiguous. Germline-derived CDR1 and CDR2 are LNHDA and SQIVND (reference sequence). This CDR3 region has 14 residues. This CDR3 is CASGKGEAYQPRHF. CDR3 sequence (DNA): TGTGCCAGTGGAAAGGGCGAAGCCTATCAGCCCCGGCATTTT.

The rearrangement joins TRBV5-1 to TRBJ1-5; the D gene is possibly TRBD1 (5 bases). V was cut by 2 bases and J by 5 bases, with 8 bases left in between. The CDR3 is 13 amino acids. Germline loops: CDR1 SGHRS, CDR2 YFSETQ. CDR3 amino acids: CASSFAGDQPQHF. For the CDR3, the DNA is TGCGCCAGCAGCTTCGCGGGGGATCAGCCCCAGCATTTT.

A few counts support this clonotype. The chain combines TRBV28 with TRBJ1-6, with D uncertain. The germline CDR1 and CDR2 sequences are MDHEN and SYDVKM. CDR3 length: 19 amino acids. V gave up 6 bases and J gave up 8 bases, with 29 bases separating them. This chain's CDR3 is CASSPSVGREKGVHSPLHF. CDR3 nucleotides: TGTGCCAGCAGCCCCTCGGTCGGGAGGGAGAAAGGAGTACATTCACCCCTCCACTTT.

This clonotype was recorded many times. The DNA of the CDR3 is TGTGCCAGCAGCTTAACAGGCTCCGGGGAGCTGTTTTTT. It codes for CASSLTGSGELFF. The chain uses TRBV5-4 and TRBJ2-2; weak D call: TRBD1 (5 bases). V lost 2 bases to trimming and J lost 6 bases, with 8 bases between them. This CDR3 is built from 13 residues. The V gene's germline CDR1 is SGHNT and CDR2 YYREEE (reference sequence).